The rows below give T cell receptor beta chains drawn from one sample of a study of response to subunit inactivated influenza vaccine. TCRdb reanalysed the RT-PCR reads using MiXCR and keeps one entry per CDR3 protein. The profile shows under 850,000 distinct CDR3 sequences, approximately 17% of them singletons. The specimen comprised PBMCs from blood, sampled 4 to 6 days after vaccination. The receptors come from a man aged 45 to 65 who received an inactivated influenza vaccine. Each CDR3 is given with its conserved first and last residue. The D gene is left open where the match is weak.

D gene: -
J gene: TRBJ2-5
V gene: TRBV12-3/TRBV12-4
CDR3 protein: CASTPGQQETQYF

D gene: -
J gene: TRBJ1-1
V gene: TRBV20-1
CDR3 protein: CSALVDTEAFF

D gene: -
J gene: TRBJ2-5
V gene: TRBV28
CDR3 protein: CASSTPGNRETQYF

D gene: TRBD2
J gene: TRBJ2-3
V gene: TRBV4-3
CDR3 protein: CASSQEAGVGDTQYF

D gene: -
J gene: TRBJ2-1
V gene: TRBV6-1
CDR3 protein: CASSPRWELINEQFF

D gene: TRBD2
J gene: TRBJ2-5
V gene: TRBV7-7
CDR3 protein: CASSSPGLGRETQYF

D gene: -
J gene: TRBJ2-7
V gene: TRBV7-3
CDR3 protein: CASSLTGRTTHEQYF

D gene: TRBD1
J gene: TRBJ2-5
V gene: TRBV29-1
CDR3 protein: CSVRDSGAETQYF

D gene: -
J gene: TRBJ2-7
V gene: TRBV25-1
CDR3 protein: CASSEGARYEQYF

D gene: TRBD2
J gene: TRBJ2-1
V gene: TRBV20-1
CDR3 protein: CSALTSGYNEQFF

D gene: -
J gene: TRBJ1-2
V gene: TRBV9
CDR3 protein: CASSRTTGGGYTF

D gene: TRBD1
J gene: TRBJ2-7
V gene: TRBV12-3/TRBV12-4
CDR3 protein: CASSLWRQGGIEQYF

D gene: -
J gene: TRBJ2-1
V gene: TRBV3-1
CDR3 protein: CASSPWTPNPYNEQFF

D gene: TRBD2
J gene: TRBJ2-1
V gene: TRBV12-3/TRBV12-4
CDR3 protein: CASTQLAGGVNEQFF

D gene: -
J gene: TRBJ1-2
V gene: TRBV28
CDR3 protein: CATTRGAAYGYTF

D gene: -
J gene: TRBJ2-1
V gene: TRBV19
CDR3 protein: CASSIVVNEQFF

D gene: TRBD2
J gene: TRBJ2-3
V gene: TRBV6-5
CDR3 protein: CASRSPGLAQYF

D gene: -
J gene: TRBJ2-2
V gene: TRBV4-3
CDR3 protein: CARDQGAGELFF

D gene: -
J gene: TRBJ2-7
V gene: TRBV6-5
CDR3 protein: CASSSFGAGNYEQYF

D gene: -
J gene: TRBJ2-5
V gene: TRBV20-1
CDR3 protein: CSARMDSRETQYF

D gene: -
J gene: TRBJ2-2
V gene: TRBV5-6
CDR3 protein: CASSSRVIGELFF

D gene: -
J gene: TRBJ1-2
V gene: TRBV7-2
CDR3 protein: CASSSDHPLYGYTF

D gene: -
J gene: TRBJ2-3
V gene: TRBV12-3/TRBV12-4
CDR3 protein: CASSLQPQADTQYF

D gene: -
J gene: TRBJ2-1
V gene: TRBV6-4
CDR3 protein: CASSTGAASSYNEQFF

D gene: -
J gene: TRBJ2-6
V gene: TRBV5-6
CDR3 protein: CASSPTGAGANVLTF

D gene: -
J gene: TRBJ1-1
V gene: TRBV12-3/TRBV12-4
CDR3 protein: CASSLSQGMNTEAFF

D gene: TRBD1
J gene: TRBJ1-2
V gene: TRBV10-3
CDR3 protein: CATQADRGVNYGYTF

D gene: -
J gene: TRBJ2-3
V gene: TRBV20-1
CDR3 protein: CSAPPLTSDTQYF